The T cell receptor (beta chain) described here comes from a study of blood T cells in healthy people across ages. From germline, CDR1 is SGHTA and CDR2 FQGTGA. This CDR3 contains 16 residues. The germline V and J ends were trimmed by 5 bases and 0 bases, with 13 bases remaining between them. Findings of the study overall: Long-lived donors exceeded aged donors in naive CD4+ cells and diversity. Estimates of total diversity, which came from one million sequenced T cells, were considered to be underestimates.

Combining a sample-barcoded 5' primer with a J-beta primer mix, a second PCR ran for about 7 to 11 cycles. Researchers report that a template-switch adaptor with 12 random nucleotides tagged each cDNA molecule. TCRdb passed the 5' RACE reads through MiXCR, listing each CDR3 protein once. The sample shows 1.5 million to 2 million distinct CDR3 sequences, roughly two fifths of them seen only once. In the case of this clonotype: Its specificity is unknown.

The rearrangement links TRBV7-3 to TRBJ2-2, with D uncertain. Sequenced input: blood. The TCR originated in a human donor in good health. The CDR3 bases are TGTGCCAGCAGCCCACAGCCCTCCACGAACACCGGGGAGCTGTTTTTT. Its translation is CASSPQPSTNTGELFF.